This T cell receptor beta chain was sequenced during a study of cytomegalovirus exposure and HLA in healthy donors. Study information: HLA-typed donors were the source of roughly 85 million unique TCRs held in an early data release. Study-level findings and limits: TCR beta chains numbering some 160 were designated cytomegalovirus-associated.

As to this clone: Its cognate antigen is unknown.

PCR used 60 Vbeta primers and 13 Jbeta primers. Sequenced by immunoSEQ multiplex PCR; TCRdb stores in-frame clones only, minus some. The sample has more than 100,000 clones, about two thirds seen once; the top ten hold approximately 8.2%. Germline lookup yields CDR1 SGHTA and CDR2 FQGTGA. The V end lost 7 bases, the J end lost 3 bases, and 15 bases lay between the germline ends. The CDR3 runs 14 residues. The receptor comes from a woman in her thirties or forties in good health and CMV-seropositive. Sequenced input: PBMCs. The chain couples TRBV7-3 to TRBJ1-1, with a tentative D call TRBD1 (5 bases). This CDR3 reads CASTAGGAYTEAFF. The CDR3 nucleotides are TGTGCCAGCACCGCGGGAGGGGCTTACACTGAAGCTTTCTTT.